This T cell receptor beta chain was sequenced in a study of blood T cells in healthy people across ages. This clonotype was counted between two and nine times. Antigen: not known. Study conclusions and caveats: Compared with aged donors, long-lived donors showed fewer expanded clones, suggesting selection. When one million T cells were used, diversity estimates were thought to be underestimates. It was not known whether donors were CMV positive (a possible confounder of expanded clonotype changes). Older individuals had lower TCR beta diversity per million T cells (the decline was roughly linear).

Germline V gene data show CDR1 as MNHNY and CDR2 as SVGAGI (reference sequence). CDR3 size: 15 residues. V was clipped by 4 bases and J by 0 bases, with 12 bases between them. Primers used in a second PCR of roughly 6 to 11 cycles were a sample-barcoded 5' primer and a J-beta primer mix. A single record per CDR3 protein comes from TCRdb applying MiXCR to the 5' RACE reads. The sample holds around 750,000 distinct CDR3 sequences; 53% are singletons and the top ten take approximately 40%. The chain employs TRBV6-6 and TRBJ1-1, with D uncertain. The source material was blood. The origin of this receptor is a man older than 75 in good health. In DNA, the CDR3 is TGTGCCAGCAGTTCGGTCGACGGGATGAACACTGAAGCTTTCTTT. Translating gives CASSSVDGMNTEAFF.